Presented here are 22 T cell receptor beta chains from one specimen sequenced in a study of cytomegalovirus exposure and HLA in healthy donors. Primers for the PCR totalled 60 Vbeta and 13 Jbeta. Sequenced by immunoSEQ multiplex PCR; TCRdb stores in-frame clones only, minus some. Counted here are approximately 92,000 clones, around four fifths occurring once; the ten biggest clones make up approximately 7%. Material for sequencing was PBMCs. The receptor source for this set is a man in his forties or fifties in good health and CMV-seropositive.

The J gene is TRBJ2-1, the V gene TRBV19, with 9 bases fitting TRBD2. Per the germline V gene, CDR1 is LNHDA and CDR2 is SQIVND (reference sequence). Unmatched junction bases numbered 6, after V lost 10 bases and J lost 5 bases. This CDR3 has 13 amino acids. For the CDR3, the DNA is TGTGCCACCAGACTAGCGGCAAACAATGAGCAGTTCTTC. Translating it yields CATRLAANNEQFF.

The CDR3: CASSAQPTGSDQPQHF. CDR3 DNA sequence: TGTGCCAGCAGCGCCCAGCCGACAGGGAGCGATCAGCCCCAGCATTTT. The chain carries TRBV2 and TRBJ1-5, with 7 bases that match TRBD1. J gave up 5 bases and V 6 bases, and 13 bases lay outside the gene matches. Germline V lookup: CDR1 SNHLY, CDR2 FYNNEI. The CDR3 loop spans 16 amino acids.

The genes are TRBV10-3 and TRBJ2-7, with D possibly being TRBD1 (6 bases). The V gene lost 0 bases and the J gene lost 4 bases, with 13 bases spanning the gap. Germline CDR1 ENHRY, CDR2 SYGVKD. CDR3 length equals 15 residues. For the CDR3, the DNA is TGTGCCATCAGTGAGTCGACTGGGGGCGGGTACGAGCAGTACTTC. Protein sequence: CAISESTGGGYEQYF.

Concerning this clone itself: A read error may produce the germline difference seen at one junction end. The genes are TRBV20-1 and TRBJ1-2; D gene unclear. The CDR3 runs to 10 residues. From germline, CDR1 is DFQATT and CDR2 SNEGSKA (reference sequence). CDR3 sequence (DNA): TGCAGTGCTAAGGACTATGGCTACCCCTTC. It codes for CSAKDYGYPF.

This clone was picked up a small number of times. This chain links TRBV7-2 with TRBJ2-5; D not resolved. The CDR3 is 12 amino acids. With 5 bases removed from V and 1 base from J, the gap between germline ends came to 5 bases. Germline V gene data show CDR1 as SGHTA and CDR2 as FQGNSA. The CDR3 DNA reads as TGTGCCAGCAGCGCGATCCAAGAGACCCAGTACTTC. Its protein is CASSAIQETQYF.

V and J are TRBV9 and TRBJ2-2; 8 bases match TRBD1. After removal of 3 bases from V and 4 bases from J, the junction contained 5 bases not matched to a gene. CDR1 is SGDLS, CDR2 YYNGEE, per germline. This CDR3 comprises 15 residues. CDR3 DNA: TGTGCCAGCAGCGGCGACAGGGGTGCCACCGGGGAGCTGTTTTTT. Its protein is CASSGDRGATGELFF. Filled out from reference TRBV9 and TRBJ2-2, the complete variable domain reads DSGVTQTPKHLITATGQRVTLRCSPRSGDLSVYWYQQSLDQGLQFLIQYYNGEERAKGNILERFSAQQFPDLHSELNLSSLELGDSALYFCASSGDRGATGELFFGEGSRLTVL.

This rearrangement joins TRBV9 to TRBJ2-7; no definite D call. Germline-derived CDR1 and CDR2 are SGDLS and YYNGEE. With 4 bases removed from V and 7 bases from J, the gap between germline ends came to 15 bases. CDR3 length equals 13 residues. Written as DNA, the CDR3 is TGTGCCAGCAGCCCCCTTTTAGCCGGGGAGCAGTACTTC. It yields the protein CASSPLLAGEQYF.

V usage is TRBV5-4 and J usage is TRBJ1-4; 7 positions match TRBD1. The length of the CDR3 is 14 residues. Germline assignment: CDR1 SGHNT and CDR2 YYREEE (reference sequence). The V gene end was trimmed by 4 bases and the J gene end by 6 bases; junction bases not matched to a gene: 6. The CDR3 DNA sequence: TGTGCCAGCAGCCGACAGGGATTGGATGAAAAACTGTTTTTT. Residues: CASSRQGLDEKLFF. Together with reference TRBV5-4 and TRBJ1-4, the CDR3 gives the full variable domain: ETGVTQSPTHLIKTRGQQVTLRCSSQSGHNTVSWYQQALGQGPQFIFQYYREEENGRGNFPPRFSGLQFPNYSSELNVNALELDDSALYLCASSRQGLDEKLFFGSGTQLSVL.

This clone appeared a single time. This chain's CDR3 is CASQFVAGELFF. The CDR3 DNA sequence: TGTGCCAGCCAGTTCGTTGCCGGGGAGCTGTTTTTT. The genes are TRBV7-9 and TRBJ2-2; no clear D. The CDR3 sequence is 12 residues long. Trimming left V 8 bases short and J 6 bases short, with 10 bases between. Germline V gives CDR1 SEHNR, CDR2 FQNEAQ (reference sequence). The full variable domain, completed using reference TRBV7-9 and TRBJ2-2, is DTGVSQNPRHKITKRGQNVTFRCDPISEHNRLYWYRQTLGQGPEFLTYFQNEAQLEKSRLLSDRFSAERPKGSFSTLEIQRTEQGDSAMYLCASQFVAGELFFGEGSRLTVL.

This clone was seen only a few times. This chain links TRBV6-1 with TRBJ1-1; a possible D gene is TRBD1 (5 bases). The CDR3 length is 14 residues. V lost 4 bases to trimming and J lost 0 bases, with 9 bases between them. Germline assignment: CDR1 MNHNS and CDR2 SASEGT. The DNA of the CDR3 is TGTGCCAGCAGTGGACAGACCATGAACACTGAAGCTTTCTTT. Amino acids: CASSGQTMNTEAFF.

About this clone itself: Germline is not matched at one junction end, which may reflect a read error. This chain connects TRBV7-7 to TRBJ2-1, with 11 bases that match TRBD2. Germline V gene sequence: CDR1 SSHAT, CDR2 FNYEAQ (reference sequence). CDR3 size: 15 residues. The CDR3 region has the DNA TGTGCTAGCAGCCTGACTAGCGGGGCTAATAATGAGCAGTTCTTC. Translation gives CASSLTSGANNEQFF.

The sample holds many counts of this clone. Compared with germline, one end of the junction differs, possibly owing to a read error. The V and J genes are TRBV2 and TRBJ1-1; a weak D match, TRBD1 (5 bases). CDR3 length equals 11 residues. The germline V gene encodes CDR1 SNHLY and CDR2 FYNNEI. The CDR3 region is CASSPGTGAFF. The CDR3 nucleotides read TGTGCCAGCAGTCCCGGGACTGGAGCTTTCTTT.

In DNA form, the CDR3 reads TGCGCCAGCAGCCAAGATCCGGCGGGGGGGCCGGGTGAGCAGTTCTTC. Encoded protein: CASSQDPAGGPGEQFF. The rearrangement links TRBV4-3 to TRBJ2-1; 9 bases line up with TRBD2. The V gene's germline CDR1 is LGHNA and CDR2 YSLEER. The CDR3 runs 16 residues. With V trimmed by 0 bases and J by 9 bases, 9 bases remained unmatched.

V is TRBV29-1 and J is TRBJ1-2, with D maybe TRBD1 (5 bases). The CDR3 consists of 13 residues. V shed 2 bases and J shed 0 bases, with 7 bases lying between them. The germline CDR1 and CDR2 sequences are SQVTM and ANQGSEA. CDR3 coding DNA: TGCAGCGTTGAACAGGGCGCTAACTATGGCTACACCTTC. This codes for CSVEQGANYGYTF.

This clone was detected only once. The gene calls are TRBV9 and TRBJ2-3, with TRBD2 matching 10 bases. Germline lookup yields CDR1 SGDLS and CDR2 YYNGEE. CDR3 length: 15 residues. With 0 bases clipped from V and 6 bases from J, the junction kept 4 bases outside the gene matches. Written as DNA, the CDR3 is TGTGCCAGCAGCGTAGAAGCGGGGGGGCTCGATACGCAGTATTTT. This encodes CASSVEAGGLDTQYF.

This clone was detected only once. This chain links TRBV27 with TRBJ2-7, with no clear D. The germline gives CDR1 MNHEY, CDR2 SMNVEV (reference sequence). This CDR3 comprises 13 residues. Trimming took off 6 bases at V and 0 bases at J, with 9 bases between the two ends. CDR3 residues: CASRPTPSYEQYF. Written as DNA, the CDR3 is TGTGCCAGCAGACCGACACCCTCCTACGAGCAGTACTTC.

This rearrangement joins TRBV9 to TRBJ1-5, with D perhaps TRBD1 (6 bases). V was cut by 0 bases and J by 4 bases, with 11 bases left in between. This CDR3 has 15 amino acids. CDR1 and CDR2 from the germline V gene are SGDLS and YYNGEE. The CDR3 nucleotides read TGTGCCAGCAGCGTAGGTCAGGGGATGAATCAGCCCCAGCATTTT. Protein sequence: CASSVGQGMNQPQHF. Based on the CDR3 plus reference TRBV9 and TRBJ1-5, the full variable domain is DSGVTQTPKHLITATGQRVTLRCSPRSGDLSVYWYQQSLDQGLQFLIQYYNGEERAKGNILERFSAQQFPDLHSELNLSSLELGDSALYFCASSVGQGMNQPQHFGDGTRLSIL.

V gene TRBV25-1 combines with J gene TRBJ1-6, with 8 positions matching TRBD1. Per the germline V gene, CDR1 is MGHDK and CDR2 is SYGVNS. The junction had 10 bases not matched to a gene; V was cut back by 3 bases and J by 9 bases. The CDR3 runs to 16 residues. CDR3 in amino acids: CASSESGQVNGSPLHF. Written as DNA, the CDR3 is TGTGCCAGCAGTGAGTCGGGACAGGTGAATGGTTCACCCCTCCACTTT.

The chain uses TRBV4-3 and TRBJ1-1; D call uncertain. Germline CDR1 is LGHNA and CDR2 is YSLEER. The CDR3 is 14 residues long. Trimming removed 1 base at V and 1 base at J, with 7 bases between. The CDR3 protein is CASSQVEGNTEAFF. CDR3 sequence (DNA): TGCGCCAGCAGCCAAGTTGAGGGGAACACTGAAGCTTTCTTT.

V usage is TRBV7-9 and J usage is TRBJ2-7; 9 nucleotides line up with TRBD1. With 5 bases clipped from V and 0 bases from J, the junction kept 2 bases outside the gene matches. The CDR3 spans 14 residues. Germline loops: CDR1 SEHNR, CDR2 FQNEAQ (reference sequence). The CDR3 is CASSRDRASYEQYF. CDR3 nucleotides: TGTGCCAGCAGCCGGGACAGGGCCTCCTACGAGCAGTACTTC.

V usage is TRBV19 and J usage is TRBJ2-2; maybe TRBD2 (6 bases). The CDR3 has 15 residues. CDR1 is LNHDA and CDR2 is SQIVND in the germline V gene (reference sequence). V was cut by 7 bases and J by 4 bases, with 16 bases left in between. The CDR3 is CASTLVGGFTGELFF. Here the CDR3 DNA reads TGTGCCAGTACCCTTGTCGGAGGGTTCACCGGGGAGCTGTTTTTT.

In DNA form, the CDR3 reads TGTGCCATCAGTGGGGTTAGCGGAACCTACGAGCAGTACTTC. Protein product: CAISGVSGTYEQYF. The chain couples TRBV10-3 to TRBJ2-7; perhaps TRBD2 as D (6 bases). V lost 4 bases and J 2 bases, leaving 12 bases between the germline ends. This CDR3 contains 14 residues. The germline gives CDR1 ENHRY, CDR2 SYGVKD.